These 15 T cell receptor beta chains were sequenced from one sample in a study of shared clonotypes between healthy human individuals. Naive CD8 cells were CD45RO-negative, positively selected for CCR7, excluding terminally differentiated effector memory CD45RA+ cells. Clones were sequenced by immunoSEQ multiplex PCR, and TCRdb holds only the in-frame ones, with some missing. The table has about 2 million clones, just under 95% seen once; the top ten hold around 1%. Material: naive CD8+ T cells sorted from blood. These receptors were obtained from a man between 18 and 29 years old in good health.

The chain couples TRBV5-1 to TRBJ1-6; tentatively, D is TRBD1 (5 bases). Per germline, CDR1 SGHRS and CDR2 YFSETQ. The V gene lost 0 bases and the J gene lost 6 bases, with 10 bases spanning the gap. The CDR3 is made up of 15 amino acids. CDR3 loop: CASSLVPDTNSPLHF. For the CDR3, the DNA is TGCGCCAGCAGCTTGGTGCCGGACACTAATTCACCCCTCCACTTT.

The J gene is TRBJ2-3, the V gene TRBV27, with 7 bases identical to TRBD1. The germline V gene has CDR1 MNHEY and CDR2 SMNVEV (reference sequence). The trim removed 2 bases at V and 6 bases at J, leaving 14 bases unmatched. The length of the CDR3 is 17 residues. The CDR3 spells CASSLRQLVQGVDTQYF. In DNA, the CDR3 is TGTGCCAGCAGTTTACGACAACTAGTCCAGGGGGTGGATACGCAGTATTTT.

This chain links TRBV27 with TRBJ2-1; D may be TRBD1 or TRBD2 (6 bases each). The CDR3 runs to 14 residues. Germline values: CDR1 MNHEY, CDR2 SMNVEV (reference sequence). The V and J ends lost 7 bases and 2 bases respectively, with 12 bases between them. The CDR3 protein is CASISEGAYNEQFF. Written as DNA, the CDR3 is TGTGCCAGCATCTCGGAGGGGGCCTACAATGAGCAGTTCTTC.

CDR3 DNA: TGTGCCAGCAGCGTAGATGGAAGGTCAACTAATGAAAAACTGTTTTTT. Its translation: CASSVDGRSTNEKLFF. The gene calls are TRBV9 and TRBJ1-4; D not resolved. This CDR3 spans 16 amino acids. V was shortened by 0 bases and J by 0 bases, with 9 bases between the two germline ends. Germline lookup yields CDR1 SGDLS and CDR2 YYNGEE.

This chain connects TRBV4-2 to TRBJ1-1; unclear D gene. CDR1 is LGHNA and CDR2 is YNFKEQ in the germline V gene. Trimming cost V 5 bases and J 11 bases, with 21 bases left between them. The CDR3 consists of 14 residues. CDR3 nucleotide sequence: TGTGCCAGCAGCGCTACCGGGCCCCTCAGTGACGCTTTCTTT. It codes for CASSATGPLSDAFF.

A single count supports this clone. For the CDR3, the DNA is TGTGCCAGCAGCCTCGGTCAGCGGGGGGTCGAGCAGTACTTC. As protein: CASSLGQRGVEQYF. The genes are TRBV2 and TRBJ2-7, with 9 nucleotides matching TRBD2. After removal of 6 bases from V and 6 bases from J, the junction contained 9 bases not matched to a gene. Looked up from germline, CDR1 is SNHLY and CDR2 is FYNNEI. This CDR3 spans 14 amino acids.

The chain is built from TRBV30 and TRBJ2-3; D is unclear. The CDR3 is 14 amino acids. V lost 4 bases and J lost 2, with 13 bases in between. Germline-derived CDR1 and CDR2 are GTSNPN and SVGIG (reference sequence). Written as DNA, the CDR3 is TGTGCCTGGACCGTAGGGCGGATCACAGATACGCAGTATTTT. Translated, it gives CAWTVGRITDTQYF.

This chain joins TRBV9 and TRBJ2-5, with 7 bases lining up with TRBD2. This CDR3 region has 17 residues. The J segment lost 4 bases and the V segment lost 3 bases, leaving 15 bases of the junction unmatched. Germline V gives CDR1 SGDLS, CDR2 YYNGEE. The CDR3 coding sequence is TGTGCCAGCAGCGAGGGGAGGGAGCCTCCCTGGGTAGAGACCCAGTACTTC. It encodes CASSEGREPPWVETQYF. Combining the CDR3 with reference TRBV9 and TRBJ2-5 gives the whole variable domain DSGVTQTPKHLITATGQRVTLRCSPRSGDLSVYWYQQSLDQGLQFLIQYYNGEERAKGNILERFSAQQFPDLHSELNLSSLELGDSALYFCASSEGREPPWVETQYFGPGTRLLVL.

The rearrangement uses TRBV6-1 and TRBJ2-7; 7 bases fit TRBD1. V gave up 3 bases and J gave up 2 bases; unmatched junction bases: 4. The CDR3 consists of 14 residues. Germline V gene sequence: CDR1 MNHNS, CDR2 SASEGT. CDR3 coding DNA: TGTGCCAGCAGTGAGACAGGGTCGGCCTACGAGCAGTACTTC. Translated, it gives CASSETGSAYEQYF.

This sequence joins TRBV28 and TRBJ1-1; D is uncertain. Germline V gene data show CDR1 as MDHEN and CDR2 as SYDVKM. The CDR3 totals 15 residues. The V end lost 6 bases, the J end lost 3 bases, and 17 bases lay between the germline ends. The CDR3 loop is CASSPLDGGYTEAFF. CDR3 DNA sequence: TGTGCCAGCAGCCCTTTGGACGGTGGCTACACTGAAGCTTTCTTT.

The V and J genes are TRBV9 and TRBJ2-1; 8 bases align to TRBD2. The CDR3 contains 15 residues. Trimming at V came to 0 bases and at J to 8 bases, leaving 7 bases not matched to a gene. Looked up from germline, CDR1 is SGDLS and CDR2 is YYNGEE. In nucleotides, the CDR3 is TGTGCCAGCAGCGTAGTTGCGGGAGGTTGGGATGAGCAGTTCTTC. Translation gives CASSVVAGGWDEQFF.

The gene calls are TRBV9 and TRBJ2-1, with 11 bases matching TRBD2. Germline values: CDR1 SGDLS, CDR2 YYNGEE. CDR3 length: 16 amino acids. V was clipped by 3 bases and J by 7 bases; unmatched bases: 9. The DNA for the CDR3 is TGTGCCAGCAGCGAGGGGCTAGCGGGAGGCTGGAATGAGCAGTTCTTC. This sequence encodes CASSEGLAGGWNEQFF.

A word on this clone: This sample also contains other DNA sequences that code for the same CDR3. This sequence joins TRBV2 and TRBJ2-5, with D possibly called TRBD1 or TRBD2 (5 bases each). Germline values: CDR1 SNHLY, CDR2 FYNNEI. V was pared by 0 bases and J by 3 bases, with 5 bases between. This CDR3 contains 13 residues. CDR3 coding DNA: TGTGCCAGCAGTGAAGCGGGGGAAGAGACCCAGTACTTC. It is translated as CASSEAGEETQYF.

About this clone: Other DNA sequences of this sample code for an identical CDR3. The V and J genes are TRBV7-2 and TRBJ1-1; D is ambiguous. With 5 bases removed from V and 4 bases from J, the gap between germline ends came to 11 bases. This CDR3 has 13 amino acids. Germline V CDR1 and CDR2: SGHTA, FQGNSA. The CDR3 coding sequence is TGTGCCAGCAGCCTTATCAGCGGCACTGAAGCTTTCTTT. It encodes CASSLISGTEAFF.

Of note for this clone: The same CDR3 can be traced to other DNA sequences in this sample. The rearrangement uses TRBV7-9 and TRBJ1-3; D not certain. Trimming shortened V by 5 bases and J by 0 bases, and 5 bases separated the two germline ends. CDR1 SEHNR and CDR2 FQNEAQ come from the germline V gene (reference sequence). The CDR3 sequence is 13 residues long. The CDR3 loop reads CASSLFSGNTIYF. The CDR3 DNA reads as TGTGCCAGCAGCCTCTTCTCTGGAAACACCATATATTTT.